Given below is one TCR beta chain in context. Its antigen is unidentified. The germline V gene encodes CDR1 MNHNY and CDR2 SVGAGI (reference sequence). The V and J ends lost 6 bases and 1 base respectively, with 15 bases between them. The CDR3 runs to 15 residues. This sample is drawn from a study of T cell repertoires in cytomegalovirus infection. Study context: Public signatures in TCR beta pointed to CMV infection and matching HLA type. Findings and limits, study-wide: Adding up the frequency of public TCR beta families identified people who carried CMV plus the relevant HLA. CMV-specific TCR beta clonotypes restricted by HLA-C were the ones dominating the ex vivo response.

From the reads, TCRdb called clonotypes with MiXCR, one entry per CDR3 protein. Seen here are under 850,000 distinct CDR3 sequences, less than 40% observed once, and the top ten hold around 3%. The V and J genes are TRBV6-6 and TRBJ2-5, with D perhaps TRBD1 or TRBD2 (5 bases each). This TCR derives from a human donor in good health (CMV status not recorded). Some clones in this sample may be carry-over from other donors' samples. The sequenced sample was PBMCs. DNA for the CDR3: TGTGCCAGCAGCCGCCGGGGTGGGGGCCAAGAGACCCAGTACTTC. It codes for CASSRRGGGQETQYF.